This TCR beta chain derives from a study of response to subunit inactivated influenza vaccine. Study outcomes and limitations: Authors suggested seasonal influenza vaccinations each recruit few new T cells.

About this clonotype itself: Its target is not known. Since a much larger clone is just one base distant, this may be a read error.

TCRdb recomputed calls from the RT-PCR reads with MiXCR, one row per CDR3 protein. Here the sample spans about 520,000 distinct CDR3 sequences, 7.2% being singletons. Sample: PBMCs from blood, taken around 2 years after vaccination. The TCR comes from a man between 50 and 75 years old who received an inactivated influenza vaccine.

For the CDR3, the DNA is TGTGCCATCAGCACACCGGACTCCTACAATGAGCAGTTCTTC. Protein: CAISTPDSYNEQFF. V is TRBV6-1 and J is TRBJ2-1; D ambiguous. The CDR3 is 14 residues long. CDR1 is MNHNS, CDR2 SASEGT, per germline. Trimming removed 10 bases at V and 0 bases at J, with 13 bases between.